This entry lists 9 T cell receptor beta chains sequenced from one sample in a study of shared clonotypes between healthy human individuals. Clones were sequenced by immunoSEQ multiplex PCR, and TCRdb holds only the in-frame ones, with some missing. The table includes fewer than 2.5 million clones, 90% to 95% detected once. Input material: naive CD4+ T cells from PBMCs. Documented subset: CD45RA+ positively selected. These TCRs come from a man younger than 35 in good health. Some clones in this sample may be carry-over from other donors' samples.

This chain joins TRBV18 and TRBJ2-2, with TRBD2 matching 7 bases. The CDR3 sequence is 16 residues long. V dropped 3 bases and J dropped 1; count of bases not matched to a gene: 5. CDR1 KGHSH and CDR2 LQKENI come from the germline V gene. CDR3 in DNA: TGTGCCAGCTCACCCGCACTAGCGAAGAACACCGGGGAGCTGTTTTTT. Its translation: CASSPALAKNTGELFF.

This sequence joins TRBV7-6 and TRBJ2-7, with 9 nucleotides matching TRBD1. In germline, CDR1 is SGHVS, CDR2 FNYEAQ. V dropped 5 bases and J dropped 5; count of bases not matched to a gene: 7. The CDR3 is made up of 14 amino acids. CDR3 nucleotide sequence: TGTGCCAGCAGCATCCGGGACAGGGTGGACGAGCAGTACTTC. Protein sequence: CASSIRDRVDEQYF.

The table lists this clone with a count of one. Other DNA sequences in this sample translate to the same CDR3. The rearrangement uses TRBV6-5 and TRBJ1-1; TRBD1 is a possible D gene (5 bases). The CDR3 sequence is 13 residues long. Trimming shortened V by 6 bases and J by 0 bases, and 8 bases separated the two germline ends. Germline V gene lookup returns CDR1 MNHEY and CDR2 SVGAGI. This CDR3 is CASRATVNTEAFF. The CDR3 DNA reads TGTGCCAGCAGGGCGACAGTGAACACTGAAGCTTTCTTT.

V and J are TRBV18 and TRBJ1-5; D is undetermined. This CDR3 contains 16 residues. Germline V gene lookup returns CDR1 KGHSH and CDR2 LQKENI. Trimming stripped 3 bases from V and 0 bases from J, with 12 bases between. CDR3 DNA: TGTGCCAGCTCACCGACTCCGAGTTATAGCAATCAGCCCCAGCATTTT. Its translation is CASSPTPSYSNQPQHF.

This chain links TRBV7-2 with TRBJ2-1; TRBD2 is a possible D gene (5 bases). The CDR3 has 13 amino acids. The V and J ends lost 9 bases and 6 bases respectively, with 15 bases between them. CDR1 is SGHTA, CDR2 FQGNSA, per germline. The CDR3 DNA is TGTGCCAGTACCCGAGGGCCCAGCAATGAGCAGTTCTTC. Translating it yields CASTRGPSNEQFF.

A word on this clone: The same CDR3 is also encoded by other DNA sequences in this sample. This CDR3 reads CAWSLETQYF. DNA of the CDR3: TGTGCCTGGAGTCTAGAGACCCAGTACTTC. The V and J genes are TRBV30 and TRBJ2-5; no definite D call. The length of the CDR3 is 10 residues. CDR1 is GTSNPN and CDR2 is SVGIG in the germline V gene (reference sequence). V was pared by 2 bases and J by 4 bases, with 2 bases between.

The chain recombines TRBV28 with TRBJ2-5, with 13 positions matching TRBD2. J lost 5 bases, V lost 10 bases, and 25 bases had no gene match. Germline V CDR1 and CDR2: MDHEN, SYDVKM. CDR3 length equals 20 residues. The CDR3: CATDGDRALLAGGPRETQYF. CDR3 in DNA: TGTGCCACCGACGGGGACAGGGCGTTACTAGCGGGAGGGCCAAGGGAGACCCAGTACTTC.

The V gene is TRBV5-1, the J gene TRBJ2-7; 12 nucleotides match TRBD1. Germline CDR1 SGHRS, CDR2 YFSETQ. The junction had 8 bases not matched to a gene; V was cut back by 4 bases and J by 6 bases. The CDR3 is 15 residues long. CDR3 loop: CASSTAGTGGSEQYF. The DNA of the CDR3 is TGCGCCAGCAGCACGGCCGGGACAGGGGGCAGCGAGCAGTACTTC.

This chain joins TRBV6-5 and TRBJ2-7; 9 bases map to TRBD1. The CDR3 extends over 14 amino acids. Germline CDR1 and CDR2: MNHEY and SVGAGI. Trimming removed 5 bases from V and 5 bases from J; junction bases left unmatched: 7. In DNA form, the CDR3 reads TGTGCCAGCAGTCCCCGGGACAGGGTTCACGAGCAGTACTTC. Its translation is CASSPRDRVHEQYF.